The present entry profiles one T cell receptor beta chain with its context. Only in-frame clones appear in the TCRdb table, and some are missing; sequencing was by immunoSEQ multiplex PCR. The data contain about 40,000 clones, about 91% of them singletons. This entry comes from a study of T cell changes during pregnancy in multiple sclerosis. V shed 4 bases and J 3 bases; nucleotides not matched to a gene: 16. The CDR3 runs to 17 residues. Germline lookup yields CDR1 SQVTM and CDR2 ANQGSEA. The clonotype was recovered from a female donor with multiple sclerosis, enrolled in a pregnancy study. The rearrangement uses TRBV29-1 and TRBJ2-5, with 8 bases identical to TRBD2. Sequenced material: CD4+ T cells from peripheral blood mononuclear cells, taken before pregnancy. This CDR3 is CSVGSAPVREAEETQYF. For the CDR3, the DNA is TGCAGCGTTGGAAGCGCCCCGGTGCGGGAGGCCGAAGAGACCCAGTACTTC. The whole variable domain, filled in from reference TRBV29-1 and TRBJ2-5, reads SAVISQKPSRDICQRGTSLTIQCQVDSQVTMMFWYRQQPGQSLTLIATANQGSEATYESGFVIDKFPISRPNLTFSTLTVSNMSPEDSSIYLCSVGSAPVREAEETQYFGPGTRLLVL.